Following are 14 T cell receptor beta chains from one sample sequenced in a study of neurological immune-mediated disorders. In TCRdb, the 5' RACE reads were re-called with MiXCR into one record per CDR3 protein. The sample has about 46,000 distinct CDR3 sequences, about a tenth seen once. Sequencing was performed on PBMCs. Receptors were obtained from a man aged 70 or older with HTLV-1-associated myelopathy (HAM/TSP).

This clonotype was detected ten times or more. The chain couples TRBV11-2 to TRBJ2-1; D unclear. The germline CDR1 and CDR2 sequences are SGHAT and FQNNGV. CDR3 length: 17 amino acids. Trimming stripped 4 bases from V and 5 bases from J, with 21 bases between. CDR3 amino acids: CASSSPPLSQTNNEQFF. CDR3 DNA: TGTGCCAGCAGCTCCCCACCTCTTTCCCAAACGAACAATGAGCAGTTCTTC.

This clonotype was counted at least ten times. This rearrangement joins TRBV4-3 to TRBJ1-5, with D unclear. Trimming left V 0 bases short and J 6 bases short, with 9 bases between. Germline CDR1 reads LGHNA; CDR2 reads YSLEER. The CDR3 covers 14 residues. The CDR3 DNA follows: TGCGCCAGCAGCCAAGACAAAGGCCGTCAGCCCCAGCATTTT. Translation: CASSQDKGRQPQHF.

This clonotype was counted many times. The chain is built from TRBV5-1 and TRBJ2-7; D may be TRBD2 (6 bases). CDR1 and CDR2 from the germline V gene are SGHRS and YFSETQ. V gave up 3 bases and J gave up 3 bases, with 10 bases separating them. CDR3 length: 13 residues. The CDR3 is CASSSSAFYEQYF. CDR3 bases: TGCGCCAGCAGCTCTAGCGCTTTCTACGAGCAGTACTTC.

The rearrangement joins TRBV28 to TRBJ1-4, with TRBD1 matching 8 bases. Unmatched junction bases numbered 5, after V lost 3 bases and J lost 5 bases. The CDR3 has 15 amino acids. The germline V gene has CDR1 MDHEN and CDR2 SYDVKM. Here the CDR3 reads CASSLQGAGNEKLFF. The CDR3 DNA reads TGTGCCAGCAGTTTGCAGGGGGCCGGAAATGAAAAACTGTTTTTT. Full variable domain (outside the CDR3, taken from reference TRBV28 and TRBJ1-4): DVKVTQSSRYLVKRTGEKVFLECVQDMDHENMFWYRQDPGLGLRLIYFSYDVKMKEKGDIPEGYSVSREKKERFSLILESASTNQTSMYLCASSLQGAGNEKLFFGSGTQLSVL.

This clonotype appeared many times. The CDR3 region is CASSLGVPSTDTQYF. In DNA form, the CDR3 reads TGCGCCAGCAGCTTGGGAGTTCCTAGCACAGATACGCAGTATTTT. The V gene is TRBV5-1, the J gene TRBJ2-3, with D unclear. CDR1 is SGHRS and CDR2 is YFSETQ in the germline V gene. CDR3 length: 15 residues. V lost 0 bases and J 0 bases, leaving 8 bases between the germline ends.

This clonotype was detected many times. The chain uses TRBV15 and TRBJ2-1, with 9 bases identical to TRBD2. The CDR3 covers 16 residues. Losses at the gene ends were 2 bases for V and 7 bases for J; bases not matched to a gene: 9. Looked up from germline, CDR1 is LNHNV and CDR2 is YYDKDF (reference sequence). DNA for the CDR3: TGTGCCACCAGCAGATCCAAAAGCGGGGGGTTAAATGAGCAGTTCTTC. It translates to CATSRSKSGGLNEQFF. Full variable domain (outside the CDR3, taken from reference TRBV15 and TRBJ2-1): DAMVIQNPRYQVTQFGKPVTLSCSQTLNHNVMYWYQQKSSQAPKLLFHYYDKDFNNEADTPDNFQSRRPNTSFCFLDIRSPGLGDTAMYLCATSRSKSGGLNEQFFGPGTRLTVL.

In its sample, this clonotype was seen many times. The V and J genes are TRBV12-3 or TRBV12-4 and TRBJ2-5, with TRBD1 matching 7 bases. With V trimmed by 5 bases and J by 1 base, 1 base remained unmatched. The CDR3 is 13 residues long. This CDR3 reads CASSRDSQETQYF. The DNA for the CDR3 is TGTGCCAGCAGTCGGGACAGCCAAGAGACCCAGTACTTC.

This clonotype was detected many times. In DNA, the CDR3 is TGCAGTGCTATAGGCGACTACGAGCAGTACTTC. It encodes CSAIGDYEQYF. The J gene is TRBJ2-7, the V gene TRBV20-1; D gene ambiguous. The CDR3 length is 11 residues. Germline loops: CDR1 DFQATT, CDR2 SNEGSKA (reference sequence). V lost 4 bases and J lost 3, with 7 bases in between.

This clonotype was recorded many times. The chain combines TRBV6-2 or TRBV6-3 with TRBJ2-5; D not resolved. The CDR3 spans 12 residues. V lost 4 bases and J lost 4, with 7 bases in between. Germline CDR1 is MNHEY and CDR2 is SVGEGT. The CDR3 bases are TGTGCCAGCAGTTTCCAAAGAGAGACCCAGTACTTC. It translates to CASSFQRETQYF.

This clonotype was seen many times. Here the CDR3 DNA reads TGTGCCAGCAGCGTGGAGGGGCGCGCTGGAAACACCATATATTTT. Amino acids: CASSVEGRAGNTIYF. The chain couples TRBV9 to TRBJ1-3; possibly TRBD1 for D (5 bases). V was shortened by 2 bases and J by 2 bases, with 11 bases between the two germline ends. Germline loops: CDR1 SGDLS, CDR2 YYNGEE. This CDR3 contains 15 residues.

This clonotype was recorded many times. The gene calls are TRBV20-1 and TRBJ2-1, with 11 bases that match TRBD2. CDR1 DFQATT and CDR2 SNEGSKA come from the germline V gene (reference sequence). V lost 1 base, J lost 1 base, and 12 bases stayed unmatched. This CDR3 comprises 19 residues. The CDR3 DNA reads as TGCAGTGCTAGAGGAGGTGGGCTAGCGGGAGGACCATCCTACAATGAGCAGTTCTTC. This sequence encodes CSARGGGLAGGPSYNEQFF.

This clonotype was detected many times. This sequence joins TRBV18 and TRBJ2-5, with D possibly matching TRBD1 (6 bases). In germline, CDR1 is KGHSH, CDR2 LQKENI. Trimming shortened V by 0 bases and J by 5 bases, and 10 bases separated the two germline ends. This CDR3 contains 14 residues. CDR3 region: CASSPPGAEETQYF. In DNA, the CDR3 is TGTGCCAGCTCACCACCGGGGGCCGAGGAGACCCAGTACTTC.

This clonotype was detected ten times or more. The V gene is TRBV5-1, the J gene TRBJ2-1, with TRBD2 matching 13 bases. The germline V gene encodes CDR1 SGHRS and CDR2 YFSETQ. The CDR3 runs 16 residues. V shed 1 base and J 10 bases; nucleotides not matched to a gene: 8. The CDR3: CASSLLGTSGTREQFF. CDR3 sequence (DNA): TGCGCCAGCAGCTTGCTGGGGACTAGCGGGACAAGGGAGCAGTTCTTC.

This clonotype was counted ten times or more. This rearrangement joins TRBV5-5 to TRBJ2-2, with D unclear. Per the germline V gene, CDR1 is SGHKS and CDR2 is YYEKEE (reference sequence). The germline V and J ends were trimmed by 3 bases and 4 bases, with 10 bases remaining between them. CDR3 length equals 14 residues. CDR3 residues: CASSWGAATGELFF. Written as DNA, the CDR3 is TGTGCCAGCAGCTGGGGTGCCGCCACCGGGGAGCTGTTTTTT.